This paragraph reports one TCR beta chain. Its antigen is not identified. The data derive from a study of cytomegalovirus exposure and HLA in healthy donors. Study-level background: The roughly 120 million unique TCR beta sequences, from about 179 million T cells, were found by an earlier analysis. Findings and limits, study-wide: Follow-up analysis later connected one missense variant in DCLRE1C with trimming of TCR beta V- and J-genes. Overall, about 160 TCR beta chains were annotated as cytomegalovirus-associated.

The CDR3 totals 14 residues. V was clipped by 0 bases and J by 6 bases, with 11 bases between them. Germline CDR1 and CDR2: MGHRA and YSYEKL. In the PCR, 60 Vbeta and 13 Jbeta primers were used. Data came from immunoSEQ multiplex PCR; TCRdb stores just in-frame clones and leaves some out. The sample lists about 62,000 clones; over 75% were seen once. Sequenced sample: PBMCs. V and J are TRBV4-1 and TRBJ1-1; a possible D gene is TRBD1 (5 bases). This TCR was sampled from a man aged 18 to 29 in good health and CMV-seronegative. The CDR3 protein is CASSQEPGTPEAFF. The CDR3 region has the DNA TGCGCCAGCAGCCAAGAGCCCGGGACTCCTGAAGCTTTCTTT.